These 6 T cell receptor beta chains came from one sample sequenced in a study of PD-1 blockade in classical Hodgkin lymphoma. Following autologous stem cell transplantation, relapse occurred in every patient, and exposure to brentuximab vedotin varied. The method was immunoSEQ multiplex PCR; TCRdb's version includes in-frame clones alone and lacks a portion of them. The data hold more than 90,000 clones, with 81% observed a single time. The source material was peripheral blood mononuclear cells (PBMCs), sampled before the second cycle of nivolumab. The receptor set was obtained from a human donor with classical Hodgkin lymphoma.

The CDR3 region is CASSYTGAGELFF. The CDR3 nucleotides read TGTGCCAGCAGCTACACAGGGGCCGGGGAGCTGTTTTTT. This chain links TRBV7-9 with TRBJ2-2; 7 positions match TRBD1. The CDR3 has 13 residues. Trimming cost V 4 bases and J 6 bases; bases outside gene matches: 2. CDR1 and CDR2 (germline): SEHNR, FQNEAQ (reference sequence).

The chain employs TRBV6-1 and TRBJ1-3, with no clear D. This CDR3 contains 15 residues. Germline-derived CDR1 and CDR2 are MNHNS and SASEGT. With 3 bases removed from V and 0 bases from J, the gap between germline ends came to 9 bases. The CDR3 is CASSELSSSGNTIYF. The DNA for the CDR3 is TGTGCCAGCAGTGAGTTGTCCAGCTCTGGAAACACCATATATTTT.

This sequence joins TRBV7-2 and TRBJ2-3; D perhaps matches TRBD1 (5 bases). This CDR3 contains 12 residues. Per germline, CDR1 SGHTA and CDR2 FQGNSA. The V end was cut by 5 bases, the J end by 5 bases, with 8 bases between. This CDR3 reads CASSLTGDTQYF. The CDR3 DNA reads TGTGCCAGCAGCCTCACAGGAGATACGCAGTATTTT.

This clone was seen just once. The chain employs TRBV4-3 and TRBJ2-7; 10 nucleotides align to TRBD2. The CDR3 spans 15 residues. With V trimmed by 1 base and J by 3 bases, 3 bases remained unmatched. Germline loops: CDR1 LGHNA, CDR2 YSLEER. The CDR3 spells CASSQGTSGHYEQYF. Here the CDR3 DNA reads TGCGCCAGCAGCCAAGGGACTAGCGGACACTACGAGCAGTACTTC.

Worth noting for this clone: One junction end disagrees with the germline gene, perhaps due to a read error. The CDR3 protein is CASSGPVDGRSDF. CDR3 bases: TGTGCCAGCAGCGGACCGGTCGACGGACGTTCCGACTTC. The chain recombines TRBV11-2 with TRBJ1-2; no definite D call. CDR1 and CDR2 from the germline V gene are SGHAT and FQNNGV. The CDR3 runs 13 residues.

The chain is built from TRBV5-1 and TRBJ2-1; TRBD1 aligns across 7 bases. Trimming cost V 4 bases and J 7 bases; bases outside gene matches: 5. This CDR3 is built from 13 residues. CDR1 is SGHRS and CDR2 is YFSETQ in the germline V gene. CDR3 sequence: CASSPTGLNEQFF. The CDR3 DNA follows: TGCGCCAGCAGCCCGACAGGGCTGAATGAGCAGTTCTTC.